The 17 T cell receptor beta chains listed next were all sequenced from one sample in a study of CD4+ T cells in melanoma. Sequencing used immunoSEQ multiplex PCR; TCRdb keeps in-frame clones, though not all of them. This sample yields approximately 47,000 clones, of which 85% to 90% are seen a single time; about 11% belongs to the top ten. Sequenced input: peripheral blood. The receptors stem from a human donor with melanoma.

This rearrangement joins TRBV19 to TRBJ2-5; possibly TRBD1 for D (6 bases). CDR1 is LNHDA, CDR2 SQIVND, per germline (reference sequence). The CDR3 length is 13 residues. The germline V and J ends were trimmed by 0 bases and 7 bases, with 9 bases remaining between them. DNA of the CDR3: TGTGCCAGTAGTATAGATCAGGGGCGGACCCAGTACTTC. Protein product: CASSIDQGRTQYF.

V gene TRBV11-1 combines with J gene TRBJ1-2; TRBD1 is a possible D gene (6 bases). The CDR3 is 15 amino acids. V lost 1 base to trimming and J lost 8 bases, with 17 bases between them. CDR1 and CDR2 from the germline V gene are SGHAT and FQDESV (reference sequence). The CDR3 nucleotides are TGTGCCAGCAGCTTAGTCCAGGGGCAGATTCCGGGCTACACCTTC. Translation: CASSLVQGQIPGYTF.

The chain uses TRBV30 and TRBJ1-2; D not certain. Germline V gene sequence: CDR1 GTSNPN, CDR2 SVGIG (reference sequence). The CDR3 covers 11 residues. V was trimmed by 5 bases and J by 3 bases, leaving 7 bases between them. The CDR3, as DNA: TGTGCCTGGTCCGGAGACTATGGCTACACCTTC. Translated, it gives CAWSGDYGYTF. Variable domain in full (rest from reference TRBV30 and TRBJ1-2): SQTIHQWPATLVQPVGSPLSLECTVEGTSNPNLYWYRQAAGRGLQLLFYSVGIGQISSEVPQNLSASRPQDRQFILSSKKLLLSDSGFYLCAWSGDYGYTFGSGTRLTVV.

This clone occurred once. The CDR3 coding sequence is TGTGCCATCAGTGAGTCCTCAGGGAGTGAAGCTTTCTTT. Translation: CAISESSGSEAFF. The chain recombines TRBV10-3 with TRBJ1-1; D might be TRBD1 (5 bases). This CDR3 is 13 amino acids long. Between the trimmed V and J ends, which lost 0 bases and 7 bases, there was a span of 9 bases. Germline CDR1 ENHRY, CDR2 SYGVKD.

The gene calls are TRBV5-8 and TRBJ2-7; 9 bases fit TRBD1. With 0 bases clipped from V and 5 bases from J, the junction kept 9 bases outside the gene matches. The CDR3 runs 16 residues. Germline loops: CDR1 SGHTS, CDR2 YDEGEE. CDR3 nucleotide sequence: TGTGCCAGCAGCTTGGAAGCCGGACAGGGGATGGACGAGCAGTACTTC. Amino acid sequence: CASSLEAGQGMDEQYF.

CDR3 sequence reads: CAGETDSLPYEQYF. The CDR3 bases are TGTGCCGGGGAGACCGACAGCCTACCCTACGAGCAGTACTTC. The V and J genes are TRBV7-9 and TRBJ2-7, with D possibly being TRBD1 or TRBD2 (5 bases each). This CDR3 is 14 amino acids long. V lost 11 bases and J lost 2, with 19 bases in between. Germline CDR1 SEHNR, CDR2 FQNEAQ (reference sequence). Filled out from reference TRBV7-9 and TRBJ2-7, the complete variable domain reads DTGVSQNPRHKITKRGQNVTFRCDPISEHNRLYWYRQTLGQGPEFLTYFQNEAQLEKSRLLSDRFSAERPKGSFSTLEIQRTEQGDSAMYLCAGETDSLPYEQYFGPGTRLTVT.

In DNA, the CDR3 is TGTGCCAGCAGCTTATATTCCCTCGTCTCCTATAATTCACCCCTCCACTTT. It specifies CASSLYSLVSYNSPLHF. The chain has TRBV11-2 and TRBJ1-6; D unresolved. Per the germline V gene, CDR1 is SGHAT and CDR2 is FQNNGV. This CDR3 is built from 17 residues. Trimming stripped 2 bases from V and 0 bases from J, with 11 bases between. The entire variable domain, with the rest obtained from reference TRBV11-2 and TRBJ1-6, is as follows: EAGVAQSPRYKIIEKRQSVAFWCNPISGHATLYWYQQILGQGPKLLIQFQNNGVVDDSQLPKDRFSAERLKGVDSTLKIQPAKLEDSAVYLCASSLYSLVSYNSPLHFGNGTRLTVT.

V gene TRBV4-1 combines with J gene TRBJ1-4; no clear D. CDR1 is MGHRA, CDR2 YSYEKL, per germline. The V end was cut by 0 bases, the J end by 8 bases, with 10 bases between. There are 14 residues in the CDR3. CDR3 coding DNA: TGCGCCAGCAGCCAAGATAGGCCCCGAGAAAAACTGTTTTTT. Translated: CASSQDRPREKLFF.

The J gene is TRBJ1-1, the V gene TRBV4-1; D uncertain. Trimming took off 1 base at V and 1 base at J, with 10 bases between the two ends. Germline V gene sequence: CDR1 MGHRA, CDR2 YSYEKL. The length of the CDR3 is 15 residues. DNA for the CDR3: TGCGCCAGCAGCCAAGTCGGGAAACGGAACACTGAAGCTTTCTTT. Its protein product is CASSQVGKRNTEAFF.

The V gene is TRBV9, the J gene TRBJ2-5; TRBD1 matches at 8 bases. Germline V lookup: CDR1 SGDLS, CDR2 YYNGEE. The CDR3 runs 15 residues. V was pared by 0 bases and J by 5 bases, with 6 bases of the junction left unmatched. CDR3 coding DNA: TGTGCCAGCAGCGTAGGGCCAGGGGGCGTGGAGACCCAGTACTTC. Protein product: CASSVGPGGVETQYF. Filled out from reference TRBV9 and TRBJ2-5, the complete variable domain reads DSGVTQTPKHLITATGQRVTLRCSPRSGDLSVYWYQQSLDQGLQFLIQYYNGEERAKGNILERFSAQQFPDLHSELNLSSLELGDSALYFCASSVGPGGVETQYFGPGTRLLVL.

The chain has TRBV5-1 and TRBJ2-3; D might be TRBD2 (5 bases). V was clipped by 4 bases and J by 2 bases, with 17 bases between them. The CDR3 loop spans 16 amino acids. CDR1 is SGHRS and CDR2 is YFSETQ in the germline V gene. In DNA, the CDR3 is TGCGCCAGCAGCCCGGGATCGACTCGTCACACAGATACGCAGTATTTT. Translated: CASSPGSTRHTDTQYF.

The CDR3 here is CASSLPGLSEQYF. The CDR3 bases are TGTGCCAGCAGTTTGCCCGGGTTGAGCGAGCAGTACTTC. The chain uses TRBV27 and TRBJ2-7; D gene ambiguous. This CDR3 is built from 13 residues. Germline V CDR1 and CDR2: MNHEY, SMNVEV (reference sequence). The V gene lost 3 bases and the J gene lost 6 bases, with 12 bases spanning the gap.

The chain joins TRBV7-2 to TRBJ2-1; possible D gene TRBD1, 5 bases. Deletions cut 4 bases from V and 9 bases from J, with 10 bases between. The germline V gene encodes CDR1 SGHTA and CDR2 FQGNSA. There are 12 residues in the CDR3. CDR3 region: CASSSRVGEQFF. The CDR3 nucleotides are TGTGCCAGCAGCTCCAGGGTCGGTGAGCAGTTCTTC. Full variable domain (missing parts from reference TRBV7-2 and TRBJ2-1): GAGVSQSPSNKVTEKGKDVELRCDPISGHTALYWYRQSLGQGLEFLIYFQGNSAPDKSGLPSDRFSAERTGGSVSTLTIQRTQQEDSAVYLCASSSRVGEQFFGPGTRLTVL.

V and J are TRBV15 and TRBJ2-3, with a possible D match to TRBD1 (5 bases). This CDR3 spans 14 amino acids. The V end lost 4 bases, the J end lost 5 bases, and 13 bases lay between the germline ends. Germline assignment: CDR1 LNHNV and CDR2 YYDKDF (reference sequence). DNA for the CDR3: TGTGCCACCAGCATAGACAGTTTTAAAGATACGCAGTATTTT. Its translation: CATSIDSFKDTQYF.

The chain employs TRBV9 and TRBJ2-1, with 9 bases fitting TRBD1. Germline V lookup: CDR1 SGDLS, CDR2 YYNGEE. V was pared by 0 bases and J by 6 bases, with 4 bases of the junction left unmatched. The CDR3 has 15 amino acids. The CDR3: CASSVEGQGSNEQFF. The CDR3 DNA reads as TGTGCCAGCAGCGTAGAGGGACAGGGTAGCAATGAGCAGTTCTTC.

The gene calls are TRBV5-1 and TRBJ1-2; D not resolved. CDR1 is SGHRS and CDR2 is YFSETQ in the germline V gene. V lost 0 bases, J lost 6 bases, and 9 bases lay in between. The CDR3 has 13 amino acids. CDR3 region: CASSLGSLNGYTF. The CDR3 DNA reads TGCGCCAGCAGCTTGGGATCGTTAAATGGCTACACCTTC.

With respect to this clone: The same CDR3 arises from other DNA sequences in this sample as well. The chain uses TRBV7-9 and TRBJ1-4; 8 bases align to TRBD1. This CDR3 is built from 12 residues. J gave up 12 bases and V 5 bases, and 5 bases lay outside the gene matches. Germline CDR1 reads SEHNR; CDR2 reads FQNEAQ (reference sequence). CDR3 DNA: TGTGCCAGCAGCCCCGGACAGGGTGAACTGTTTTTT. Translating it yields CASSPGQGELFF.